One sample yielded the 5 T cell receptor beta chains listed below, sequenced in a study of cytomegalovirus exposure and HLA in healthy donors. PCR amplification relied on 60 Vbeta primers (plus 13 Jbeta primers). Using immunoSEQ multiplex PCR, the repertoire was profiled, and TCRdb retains in-frame clones only, with some absent. Its listing shows over 90,000 clones. The source material was PBMCs. Receptor source: a man aged 40-49 years in good health and CMV-seronegative.

This chain links TRBV7-9 with TRBJ2-1; TRBD1 might be the D (5 bases). The CDR3 runs to 14 residues. Germline values: CDR1 SEHNR, CDR2 FQNEAQ (reference sequence). Trimming cost V 0 bases and J 9 bases, with 12 bases left between them. CDR3 bases: TGTGCCAGCAGCTTAGCTTCAGGGTTCGGTGAGCAGTTCTTC. It translates to CASSLASGFGEQFF.

This sequence joins TRBV27 and TRBJ2-5; 10 positions agree with TRBD1. The CDR3 has 18 amino acids. The germline CDR1 and CDR2 sequences are MNHEY and SMNVEV (reference sequence). Trimming cost V 2 bases and J 5 bases; bases outside gene matches: 14. The CDR3 region is CASSLTGTGARRWETQYF. The CDR3 DNA sequence: TGTGCCAGCAGTTTAACCGGGACAGGGGCGCGGAGATGGGAGACCCAGTACTTC.

For the CDR3, the DNA is TGTGCCAGCAGTTTATCCGGGAGGACAGGGGGCGATGAGCAGTACTTC. Amino acids: CASSLSGRTGGDEQYF. The chain employs TRBV27 and TRBJ2-7; 11 bases line up with TRBD1. Germline values: CDR1 MNHEY, CDR2 SMNVEV (reference sequence). The CDR3 loop spans 16 amino acids. J gave up 7 bases and V 0 bases, and 8 bases lay outside the gene matches.

The gene calls are TRBV27 and TRBJ2-1, with 13 bases fitting TRBD2. Germline CDR1 is MNHEY and CDR2 is SMNVEV (reference sequence). The V segment lost 5 bases and the J segment 7 bases; nucleotides outside the gene matches: 8. The CDR3 totals 16 residues. Here the CDR3 reads CASSPRTSGGDNEQFF. In nucleotides, the CDR3 is TGTGCCAGCAGTCCCCGAACTAGCGGGGGGGATAATGAGCAGTTCTTC.

The rearrangement links TRBV12-5 to TRBJ2-3; D uncertain. Deletions cut 1 base from V and 6 bases from J, with 8 bases between. Per the germline V gene, CDR1 is LGHNT and CDR2 is FRNRAP. The CDR3 is 13 residues long. In nucleotides, the CDR3 is TGTGCTAGTGGTTTGGGACTTATGGATACGCAGTATTTT. Translating gives CASGLGLMDTQYF.